Below are 21 T cell receptor beta chains sequenced from a single sample in a study of blood T cell repertoires in COVID-19. The repertoire was sequenced with immunoSEQ multiplex PCR; TCRdb's copy has only in-frame clones and lacks some. The repertoire holds about 150,000 clones, with 80% to 90% as singletons. Material: peripheral blood. All receptors derive from an older woman with active COVID-19.

The chain combines TRBV3-1 (or the pseudogene TRBV3-2) with TRBJ2-5, with 8 bases identical to TRBD2. V was clipped by 6 bases and J by 3 bases; unmatched bases: 6. From germline, CDR1 is LGHDT and CDR2 YNNKEL (reference sequence). The CDR3 consists of 14 residues. DNA for the CDR3: TGTGCCAGCAGACCGGGACTAGGTGAAGAGACCCAGTACTTC. Translation gives CASRPGLGEETQYF.

V and J are TRBV7-2 and TRBJ1-4; 8 bases line up with TRBD1. The CDR3 runs to 15 residues. CDR1 and CDR2 (germline): SGHTA, FQGNSA. V was pared by 3 bases and J by 7 bases, with 7 bases of the junction left unmatched. CDR3 coding DNA: TGTGCCAGCAGCTTTCAGGGGGCGCCGGGTGAAAAACTGTTTTTT. Residues: CASSFQGAPGEKLFF.

The chain employs TRBV6-5 and TRBJ2-7; D perhaps matches TRBD2 (6 bases). V lost 2 bases and J 7 bases, leaving 12 bases between the germline ends. In germline, CDR1 is MNHEY, CDR2 SVGAGI. The CDR3 contains 13 residues. CDR3: CASSYPGVDEQYF. The CDR3 DNA reads TGTGCCAGCAGTTACCCGGGGGTGGATGAGCAGTACTTC.

This chain links TRBV7-9 with TRBJ2-5; a possible D gene is TRBD1 (8 bases). V dropped 1 base and J dropped 4 bases, with 13 bases sitting between them. The V gene's germline CDR1 is SEHNR and CDR2 FQNEAQ (reference sequence). The CDR3 extends over 15 amino acids. The CDR3 sequence is CASSLGTGGGETQYF. Here the CDR3 DNA reads TGTGCCAGCAGCTTAGGAACAGGGGGGGGAGAGACCCAGTACTTC.

The genes are TRBV6-7 and TRBJ1-4; the D gene is possibly TRBD1 (5 bases). TRBV6-7 is an ORF, with its function uncertain. The CDR3 extends over 19 amino acids. Trimming stripped 0 bases from V and 3 bases from J, with 20 bases between. CDR3 nucleotides: TGTGCCAGCAGTTACTCGAGGCCGTTCTGTGGGGCCGCTAATGAAAAACTGTTTTTT. Its translation is CASSYSRPFCGAANEKLFF.

The chain employs TRBV28 and TRBJ2-3; 12 bases map to TRBD2. The V segment lost 5 bases and the J segment 7 bases; nucleotides outside the gene matches: 10. The CDR3 contains 16 residues. Germline V gene lookup returns CDR1 MDHEN and CDR2 SYDVKM. The CDR3 DNA is TGTGCCAGCAGTCACGGACTAGCGGGAATCCCATATACGCAGTATTTT. Its translation is CASSHGLAGIPYTQYF.

This chain uses TRBV19 with TRBJ1-2; 7 nucleotides agree with TRBD1. The length of the CDR3 is 18 residues. The J segment lost 5 bases and the V segment lost 5 bases, leaving 20 bases of the junction unmatched. From germline, CDR1 is LNHDA and CDR2 SQIVND (reference sequence). The CDR3 region has the DNA TGTGCCAGTAGTCCCCGTTCCGGACAGGACCAGGGGAGGTATGGCTACACCTTC. Its protein product is CASSPRSGQDQGRYGYTF.

Details on this clone: The identical CDR3 is also encoded by other nucleotide sequences in the sample. The chain employs TRBV3-1 (or the pseudogene TRBV3-2) and TRBJ2-7; 8 bases match TRBD1. Germline CDR1 and CDR2: LGHDT and YNNKEL (reference sequence). Unmatched junction bases numbered 4, after V lost 5 bases and J lost 4 bases. The CDR3 covers 13 residues. DNA for the CDR3: TGTGCCAGCAGCTCCGGGACAGGTTACGAGCAGTACTTC. Encoded protein: CASSSGTGYEQYF.

The genes are TRBV7-9 and TRBJ2-3; a possible D gene is TRBD1 (6 bases). V was shortened by 3 bases and J by 2 bases, with 18 bases between the two germline ends. CDR3 size: 17 residues. Germline V lookup: CDR1 SEHNR, CDR2 FQNEAQ (reference sequence). In DNA form, the CDR3 reads TGTGCCAGCAGCTTGGGGGCCCAACGGTTCTCCACAGATACGCAGTATTTT. Amino acids: CASSLGAQRFSTDTQYF. Full variable domain (rest looked up from reference TRBV7-9 and TRBJ2-3): DTGVSQNPRHKITKRGQNVTFRCDPISEHNRLYWYRQTLGQGPEFLTYFQNEAQLEKSRLLSDRFSAERPKGSFSTLEIQRTEQGDSAMYLCASSLGAQRFSTDTQYFGPGTRLTVL.

Only one count was recorded for this clone. The chain joins TRBV27 to TRBJ1-5; D not resolved. The V gene lost 9 bases and the J gene lost 1 base, with 10 bases spanning the gap. Per the germline V gene, CDR1 is MNHEY and CDR2 is SMNVEV (reference sequence). The CDR3 spans 13 residues. Written as DNA, the CDR3 is TGTGCCAGGAACCCCCGGAGCAATCAGCCCCAGCATTTT. It specifies CARNPRSNQPQHF.

This sequence joins TRBV9 and TRBJ2-1; 11 bases line up with TRBD2. The CDR3 runs to 17 residues. The germline gives CDR1 SGDLS, CDR2 YYNGEE. V lost 0 bases to trimming and J lost 9 bases; unmatched junction nucleotides: 11. This CDR3 is CASSVVGLAGGQGEQFF. The CDR3 nucleotides are TGTGCCAGCAGCGTAGTAGGGCTAGCGGGAGGCCAGGGTGAGCAGTTCTTC.

The chain uses TRBV28 and TRBJ1-5; D may be TRBD1 (6 bases). In germline, CDR1 is MDHEN, CDR2 SYDVKM. V was clipped by 6 bases and J by 3 bases, with 12 bases between them. The CDR3 consists of 14 residues. CDR3 amino acids: CASRNTGNNQPQHF. The CDR3 coding sequence is TGTGCCAGCAGAAATACAGGGAACAATCAGCCCCAGCATTTT. Drawing the rest from reference TRBV28 and TRBJ1-5, the complete variable domain is DVKVTQSSRYLVKRTGEKVFLECVQDMDHENMFWYRQDPGLGLRLIYFSYDVKMKEKGDIPEGYSVSREKKERFSLILESASTNQTSMYLCASRNTGNNQPQHFGDGTRLSIL.

The V call is TRBV4-2, the J call TRBJ1-1, with TRBD1 as a possible D gene (6 bases). The CDR3 spans 13 residues. V gave up 4 bases and J gave up 3 bases, with 9 bases separating them. Germline V CDR1 and CDR2: LGHNA, YNFKEQ. Written as DNA, the CDR3 is TGTGCCAGCAGCCGAGGGGGAGACACTGAAGCTTTCTTT. Translation: CASSRGGDTEAFF.

This sequence joins TRBV24-1 and TRBJ2-1, with 8 bases aligning to TRBD2. The junction had 14 bases not matched to a gene; V was cut back by 0 bases and J by 8 bases. CDR3 length: 18 amino acids. Germline V gives CDR1 KGHDR, CDR2 SFDVKD. CDR3: CATSDLQNSGGPVYEQFF. The CDR3 region has the DNA TGTGCCACCAGTGATTTGCAAAACTCGGGAGGGCCGGTTTATGAGCAGTTCTTC.

The genes are TRBV6-1 and TRBJ1-2, with D possibly being TRBD1 (6 bases). Germline V gene data show CDR1 as MNHNS and CDR2 as SASEGT. This CDR3 is 13 amino acids long. Trimming took 0 bases from V and 12 from J, leaving 14 bases between them. The CDR3 bases are TGTGCCAGCAGTGAAGCGTGGACAGATCGCGACACCTTC. It yields the protein CASSEAWTDRDTF.

V usage is TRBV2 and J usage is TRBJ2-2, with D perhaps matching TRBD1 (7 bases). The length of the CDR3 is 12 residues. Germline CDR1 reads SNHLY; CDR2 reads FYNNEI. V was trimmed by 11 bases and J by 3 bases, leaving 10 bases between them. In nucleotides, the CDR3 is TGTGCCGACAGGGAGGACACCGGGGAGCTGTTTTTT. As protein: CADREDTGELFF.

J is TRBJ1-5 and V is TRBV5-5, with D unclear. The germline CDR1 and CDR2 sequences are SGHKS and YYEKEE (reference sequence). This CDR3 contains 16 residues. V lost 2 bases to trimming and J lost 1 base, with 13 bases between them. The CDR3 nucleotides are TGTGCCAGCAGCTTTGTTCCGAGGTCGAGCAATCAGCCCCAGCATTTT. This gives the protein CASSFVPRSSNQPQHF.

J is TRBJ1-5 and V is TRBV29-1; tentative D call: TRBD1 (6 bases). CDR3 length equals 15 residues. V lost 4 bases to trimming and J lost 7 bases, with 20 bases between them. From germline, CDR1 is SQVTM and CDR2 ANQGSEA. The CDR3 sequence is CSVAEGGAAGQPQHF. CDR3 DNA sequence: TGCAGCGTTGCAGAGGGGGGGGCGGCGGGGCAGCCCCAGCATTTT.

V usage is TRBV11-1 and J usage is TRBJ1-5; the D gene is possibly TRBD1 (5 bases). Looked up from germline, CDR1 is SGHAT and CDR2 is FQDESV (reference sequence). The CDR3 totals 13 residues. V lost 5 bases to trimming and J lost 5 bases, with 10 bases between them. The CDR3 DNA is TGTGCCAGCAGCACGGACATCTATCAGCCCCAGCATTTT. This translates into CASSTDIYQPQHF.

The V call is TRBV28, the J call TRBJ2-3, with 8 bases lining up with TRBD2. The V gene's germline CDR1 is MDHEN and CDR2 SYDVKM. The ends lost 6 bases at V and 1 base at J; junction bases unmatched: 6. The CDR3 spans 15 residues. The CDR3 spells CASSTISGGTDTQYF. As DNA, the CDR3 is TGTGCCAGCAGCACTATTAGCGGGGGCACAGATACGCAGTATTTT.

This chain connects TRBV6-2 or TRBV6-3 to TRBJ2-4, with D perhaps matching TRBD1 (5 bases). V lost 5 bases to trimming and J lost 0 bases, with 14 bases between them. The CDR3 runs to 16 residues. In germline, CDR1 is MNHEY, CDR2 SVGEGT. The CDR3 DNA sequence: TGTGCCAGCAGTAATGTGGCAGGGCTAGCCAAAAACATTCAGTACTTC. This encodes CASSNVAGLAKNIQYF.